Reported below is one T cell receptor (beta chain). The antigen remains undetermined. Every donor was a healthy person donating bone marrow. The entry originates in a study of cytomegalovirus exposure and HLA in healthy donors. The study ran its PCR with 60 Vbeta and 13 Jbeta primers. This table comes from immunoSEQ multiplex PCR, and its TCRdb copy is limited to in-frame clones, with some not included. The table shows around 170,000 clones, with about 81% occurring only once. The study, taken as a whole, reports: Among TCR beta chains, those listed as cytomegalovirus-associated numbered approximately 150. Confirmation in vitro established that a few CMV-associated chains were specific for CMV antigens. For most subjects, TCR beta sequences were reported to predict HLA-A and HLA-B alleles with accuracy.

Germline CDR1 is SEHNR and CDR2 is FQNEAQ (reference sequence). V gave up 8 bases and J gave up 0 bases, with 22 bases separating them. CDR3 length: 17 amino acids. The sample was PBMCs. The receptor was derived from a woman younger than 30 in good health and CMV-seronegative. The V call is TRBV7-9, the J call TRBJ1-1; D might be TRBD1 (6 bases). The CDR3 bases are TGTGCCAGCTCAACGAGGGGGATTTGGGGCATGAACACTGAAGCTTTCTTT. Translation: CASSTRGIWGMNTEAFF.